One and the same sample provided the 27 T cell receptor beta chains below, sequenced in a study of cytomegalovirus exposure and HLA in healthy donors. 60 Vbeta and 13 Jbeta primers were used in PCR. Measured with immunoSEQ multiplex PCR; TCRdb has only the in-frame clones, and not every one. This table holds around 150,000 clones, approximately 82% found once. Sequencing used PBMCs. These receptors were taken from a woman aged 40 to 50 in good health and CMV-seropositive.

This clone showed up just once. This rearrangement joins TRBV7-9 to TRBJ1-1; D is perhaps TRBD1 (5 bases). Germline assignment: CDR1 SEHNR and CDR2 FQNEAQ (reference sequence). CDR3 length equals 14 residues. V was cut by 5 bases and J by 1 base, with 11 bases left in between. CDR3 sequence reads: CASSGGAQNTEAFF. Here the CDR3 DNA reads TGTGCCAGCAGCGGAGGGGCCCAGAACACTGAAGCTTTCTTT.

This rearrangement joins TRBV15 to TRBJ2-7; the match to TRBD2 covers 10 bases. CDR3 length: 16 amino acids. V was clipped by 0 bases and J by 3 bases; unmatched bases: 5. From germline, CDR1 is LNHNV and CDR2 YYDKDF (reference sequence). The CDR3 is CATSRDGLAGVYEQYF. The CDR3 DNA sequence: TGTGCCACCAGCAGAGATGGCCTAGCGGGAGTCTACGAGCAGTACTTC. Full variable domain (rest looked up from reference TRBV15 and TRBJ2-7): DAMVIQNPRYQVTQFGKPVTLSCSQTLNHNVMYWYQQKSSQAPKLLFHYYDKDFNNEADTPDNFQSRRPNTSFCFLDIRSPGLGDTAMYLCATSRDGLAGVYEQYFGPGTRLTVT.

V and J are TRBV28 and TRBJ1-1; 7 nucleotides agree with TRBD1. This CDR3 is 15 amino acids long. The V and J ends lost 5 bases and 3 bases, in that order; junction bases with no gene match: 9. In germline, CDR1 is MDHEN, CDR2 SYDVKM. The CDR3 DNA follows: TGTGCCAGCAGTCCAACGACAGGGTACGACACTGAAGCTTTCTTT. The encoded protein is CASSPTTGYDTEAFF.

The chain joins TRBV9 to TRBJ2-1; 12 nucleotides align to TRBD2. The CDR3 is made up of 20 amino acids. Germline V gene sequence: CDR1 SGDLS, CDR2 YYNGEE. V lost 3 bases, J lost 7 bases, and 20 bases stayed unmatched. CDR3 sequence (DNA): TGTGCCAGCAGCGCGGAGAGGGCACCTTCTAGCGGGAGGGCCATTAATGAGCAGTTCTTC. The encoded protein is CASSAERAPSSGRAINEQFF.

This chain uses TRBV6-1 with TRBJ2-1; TRBD2 matches at 11 bases. The V and J ends lost 5 bases and 6 bases, in that order; junction bases with no gene match: 6. CDR1 and CDR2 from the germline V gene are MNHNS and SASEGT. This CDR3 spans 15 amino acids. The CDR3 sequence is CASSFEGLAVNEQFF. The DNA of the CDR3 is TGTGCCAGCAGTTTCGAGGGACTAGCGGTCAATGAGCAGTTCTTC.

As DNA, the CDR3 is TGTGCCAGCAGCTTGGCGGACAGGGACACTGAAGCTTTCTTT. Its translation: CASSLADRDTEAFF. The chain has TRBV5-4 and TRBJ1-1; 8 bases are a match to TRBD1. Germline V gene lookup returns CDR1 SGHNT and CDR2 YYREEE (reference sequence). The CDR3 covers 14 residues. Trimming took 0 bases from V and 3 from J; bases not matched to a gene: 1. The whole variable domain, remainder taken from reference TRBV5-4 and TRBJ1-1, is ETGVTQSPTHLIKTRGQQVTLRCSSQSGHNTVSWYQQALGQGPQFIFQYYREEENGRGNFPPRFSGLQFPNYSSELNVNALELDDSALYLCASSLADRDTEAFFGQGTRLTVV.

The chain is built from TRBV15 and TRBJ2-7; D perhaps matches TRBD1 (8 bases). V was cut by 9 bases and J by 2 bases, with 17 bases left in between. This CDR3 has 14 residues. CDR1 and CDR2 (germline): LNHNV, YYDKDF (reference sequence). For the CDR3, the DNA is TGTGCCACTAGGGAACAGGGGGGGACCTACGAGCAGTACTTC. It encodes CATREQGGTYEQYF.

This clone has a handful of counts. The V gene is TRBV28, the J gene TRBJ2-7; D is ambiguous. Per the germline V gene, CDR1 is MDHEN and CDR2 is SYDVKM. V gave up 2 bases and J gave up 7 bases, with 12 bases separating them. This CDR3 is built from 13 residues. The CDR3 DNA follows: TGTGCCAGCAGTTTAAAGGCCCCGAGGGAGCAGTACTTC. This gives the protein CASSLKAPREQYF.

Concerning this clone: This same CDR3 is encoded by further DNA sequences in the sample. V and J are TRBV6-4 and TRBJ2-3; TRBD2 matches at 7 bases. The germline CDR1 and CDR2 sequences are MRHNA and SNTAGT. V gave up 4 bases and J gave up 1 base; unmatched junction bases: 2. CDR3 length: 14 residues. DNA of the CDR3: TGTGCCAGCAGTGCGGCGGGAGGCACAGATACGCAGTATTTT. As protein: CASSAAGGTDTQYF.

This chain connects TRBV7-2 to TRBJ2-1, with 9 bases fitting TRBD2. Germline trimming cut 5 bases from V and 7 bases from J; bases unmatched to any gene: 6. The CDR3 runs 14 residues. Germline V gives CDR1 SGHTA, CDR2 FQGNSA. CDR3 in DNA: TGTGCCAGCAGCATCGGACTAGCGAGGAATGAGCAGTTCTTC. It translates to CASSIGLARNEQFF.

V and J are TRBV15 and TRBJ2-1; 9 bases are shared with TRBD2. Germline CDR1 is LNHNV and CDR2 is YYDKDF (reference sequence). The V and J ends lost 3 bases and 2 bases, in that order; junction bases with no gene match: 8. There are 17 residues in the CDR3. CDR3 DNA: TGTGCCACCAGCAGGGGATTCTTAGCGGGAGCCTACAATGAGCAGTTCTTC. Translating gives CATSRGFLAGAYNEQFF.

The chain employs TRBV23-1 and TRBJ1-1; maybe TRBD1 (5 bases). TRBV23-1 is an open reading frame, and its role is uncertain. V was shortened by 0 bases and J by 5 bases, with 10 bases between the two germline ends. There are 14 residues in the CDR3. The CDR3 protein is CASSQSPGGTEAFF. CDR3 nucleotides: TGCGCCAGCAGTCAATCACCTGGGGGGACTGAAGCTTTCTTT.

The V gene is TRBV28, the J gene TRBJ2-7; 7 positions agree with TRBD2. The CDR3 sequence is 14 residues long. Trimming removed 5 bases from V and 5 bases from J; junction bases left unmatched: 9. Germline V CDR1 and CDR2: MDHEN, SYDVKM. Here the CDR3 reads CASSPGLKIHEQYF. The CDR3 DNA reads TGTGCCAGCAGTCCGGGACTAAAAATCCACGAGCAGTACTTC.

This clone came up once. The chain uses TRBV10-2 and TRBJ2-7, with TRBD2 matching over 9 bases. In germline, CDR1 is WSHSY, CDR2 SAAADI. Germline trimming cut 2 bases from V and 2 bases from J; bases unmatched to any gene: 1. The CDR3 runs to 14 residues. The CDR3 loop is CASSEAGGTYEQYF. For the CDR3, the DNA is TGCGCCAGCAGTGAGGCGGGAGGGACCTACGAGCAGTACTTC.

The CDR3 sequence: CASRGTALANGYTF. The DNA for the CDR3 is TGTGCCAGCAGGGGGACAGCGCTTGCCAATGGCTACACCTTC. The chain has TRBV6-5 and TRBJ1-2; TRBD1 matches at 7 bases. The CDR3 has 14 amino acids. Trimming cost V 6 bases and J 6 bases; bases outside gene matches: 10. Germline V gives CDR1 MNHEY, CDR2 SVGAGI.

This chain joins TRBV7-9 and TRBJ2-1; 7 positions match TRBD2. The V gene's germline CDR1 is SEHNR and CDR2 FQNEAQ (reference sequence). This CDR3 has 17 amino acids. V lost 5 bases, J lost 1 base, and 11 bases stayed unmatched. CDR3 nucleotide sequence: TGTGCCAGCAGCCCGATCTTGGGGGGGGGTTCCTACAATGAGCAGTTCTTC. Residues: CASSPILGGGSYNEQFF.

The chain uses TRBV10-1 and TRBJ2-1; 10 bases agree with TRBD1. Germline CDR1 and CDR2: WNHNN and SYGVQD (reference sequence). The CDR3 length is 14 residues. V gave up 3 bases and J gave up 8 bases; unmatched junction bases: 4. The CDR3 is CASSEGTGEDEQFF. The DNA of the CDR3 is TGCGCCAGCAGTGAAGGGACAGGGGAGGATGAGCAGTTCTTC.

The chain joins TRBV5-6 to TRBJ1-5, with unresolved D. This CDR3 comprises 14 residues. The V and J ends lost 4 bases and 5 bases respectively, with 13 bases between them. Germline V gene data show CDR1 as SGHDT and CDR2 as YYEEEE. This chain's CDR3 is CASSLGGGYQPQHF. In nucleotides, the CDR3 is TGTGCCAGCAGCCTCGGTGGAGGTTATCAGCCCCAGCATTTT.

This chain links TRBV5-4 with TRBJ2-5; weak D call: TRBD2 (5 bases). This CDR3 is built from 15 residues. Germline assignment: CDR1 SGHNT and CDR2 YYREEE (reference sequence). V lost 0 bases, J lost 3 bases, and 12 bases lay in between. The CDR3 region has the DNA TGTGCCAGCAGCTTGGGAGGGAGTTCCGAAGAGACCCAGTACTTC. It codes for CASSLGGSSEETQYF. Supplemented by reference TRBV5-4 and TRBJ2-5, the full variable domain reads ETGVTQSPTHLIKTRGQQVTLRCSSQSGHNTVSWYQQALGQGPQFIFQYYREEENGRGNFPPRFSGLQFPNYSSELNVNALELDDSALYLCASSLGGSSEETQYFGPGTRLLVL.

In its sample, this clone was seen once. The V gene is TRBV19, the J gene TRBJ2-2, with 10 nucleotides matching TRBD1. This CDR3 has 15 residues. Germline CDR1 LNHDA, CDR2 SQIVND (reference sequence). The V gene end was trimmed by 5 bases and the J gene end by 5 bases; junction bases not matched to a gene: 5. In nucleotides, the CDR3 is TGTGCCAGTAGTGTATGGGACAGGGGTACCGGGGAGCTGTTTTTT. Translating it yields CASSVWDRGTGELFF.

The J gene is TRBJ1-1, the V gene TRBV7-8; 10 nucleotides agree with TRBD1. The CDR3 has 13 amino acids. The germline V gene encodes CDR1 SGHVS and CDR2 FQNEAQ. J was trimmed by 4 bases and V by 5 bases; bases with no gene match: 1. This CDR3 is CASSRTGGTEAFF. The CDR3 DNA follows: TGTGCCAGCAGCCGGACAGGGGGCACTGAAGCTTTCTTT.

The J gene is TRBJ2-7, the V gene TRBV10-3; D unclear. V was trimmed by 3 bases and J by 2 bases, leaving 26 bases between them. In germline, CDR1 is ENHRY, CDR2 SYGVKD. The CDR3 is made up of 19 amino acids. CDR3 sequence (DNA): TGTGCCATCAGTGATTTAAGTCCGGCGACAACTCGTCCGGCCTACGAGCAGTACTTC. Its protein is CAISDLSPATTRPAYEQYF.

CDR3 DNA sequence: TGTGCCAGCAGCAGCCCCATCGGACAGGGAATGCGAGGCTACACCTTC. Protein product: CASSSPIGQGMRGYTF. The chain uses TRBV28 and TRBJ1-2, with 8 nucleotides matching TRBD1. In germline, CDR1 is MDHEN, CDR2 SYDVKM. The J segment lost 8 bases and the V segment lost 6 bases, leaving 17 bases of the junction unmatched. This CDR3 contains 16 residues.

The chain links TRBV18 to TRBJ1-1; D is uncertain. CDR3 length: 16 residues. CDR1 is KGHSH, CDR2 LQKENI, per germline. V was pared by 1 base and J by 4 bases, with 16 bases between. The CDR3 sequence: CASSPRGLMGGTEAFF. The CDR3 nucleotides read TGTGCCAGCTCACCACGGGGATTGATGGGAGGCACTGAAGCTTTCTTT.

The chain has TRBV4-3 and TRBJ2-7; the match to TRBD2 covers 11 bases. Trimming removed 4 bases from V and 5 bases from J; junction bases left unmatched: 7. The CDR3 is made up of 15 amino acids. CDR1 is LGHNA, CDR2 YSLEER, per germline. The CDR3: CASSRVAGGLDEQYF. CDR3 sequence (DNA): TGCGCCAGCAGCCGAGTAGCGGGAGGGCTGGACGAGCAGTACTTC.

V gene TRBV27 combines with J gene TRBJ1-6; a weak D match, TRBD1 (5 bases). V lost 7 bases and J lost 8, with 21 bases in between. The CDR3 spans 16 residues. Germline lookup yields CDR1 MNHEY and CDR2 SMNVEV (reference sequence). The CDR3 DNA reads as TGTGCCAGCAACCCCGGCCGGGGGGTCGAGGATTCACCCCTCCACTTT. Protein sequence: CASNPGRGVEDSPLHF.

V usage is TRBV6-5 and J usage is TRBJ1-5; 10 nucleotides match TRBD1. The CDR3 totals 15 residues. Germline lookup yields CDR1 MNHEY and CDR2 SVGAGI. Germline trimming cut 4 bases from V and 2 bases from J; bases unmatched to any gene: 2. The CDR3 region is CASSSDRGGNQPQHF. The CDR3 DNA sequence: TGTGCCAGCAGTTCGGACAGGGGGGGCAATCAGCCCCAGCATTTT.